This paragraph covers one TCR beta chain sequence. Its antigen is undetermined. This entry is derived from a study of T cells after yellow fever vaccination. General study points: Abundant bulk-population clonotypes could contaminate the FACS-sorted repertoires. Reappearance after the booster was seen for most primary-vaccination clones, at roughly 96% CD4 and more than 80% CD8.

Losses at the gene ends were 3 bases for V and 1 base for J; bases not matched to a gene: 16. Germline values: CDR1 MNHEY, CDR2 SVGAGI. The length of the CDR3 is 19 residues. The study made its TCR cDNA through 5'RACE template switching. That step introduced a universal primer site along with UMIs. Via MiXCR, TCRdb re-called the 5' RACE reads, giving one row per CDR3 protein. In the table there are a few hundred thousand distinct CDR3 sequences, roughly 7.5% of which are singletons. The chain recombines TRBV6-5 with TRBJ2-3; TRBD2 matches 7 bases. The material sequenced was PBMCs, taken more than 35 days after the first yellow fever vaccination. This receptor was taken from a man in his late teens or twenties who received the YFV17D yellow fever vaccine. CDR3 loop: CASSYSAGETRIRTDTQYF. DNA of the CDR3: TGTGCCAGCAGTTATTCGGCGGGGGAGACAAGAATACGCACAGATACGCAGTATTTT.